Reported below is one TCR beta chain. Original data processing: Filtering differed because ImmunoSEQ produced junction-only sequences that carried no quality scores. Generated by immunoSEQ multiplex PCR, the TCRdb table keeps only in-frame clones and is missing some. V, J and clone size are taken as reported in that table, and D and trimming were inferred from the DNA itself. The repertoire holds roughly 810,000 clones, roughly 96% seen once, with over 0.2% in the top ten. Cells designated naive CD8 were CD45RO-negative and were positively selected for CCR7, with terminally differentiated effector memory CD45RA+ cells excluded. The sample belongs to a study of shared clonotypes between healthy human individuals. Study at large: Donors, aged 18 to 49, were two women and three men.

V shed 4 bases and J 2 bases; nucleotides not matched to a gene: 4. The CDR3 is 15 residues long. The V gene's germline CDR1 is SGDLS and CDR2 YYNGEE. The sequence was obtained from a man younger than 45 in good health. The chain couples TRBV9 to TRBJ2-7; 12 bases are a match to TRBD1. The specimen sequenced was naive CD8+ T cells sorted from blood. In DNA, the CDR3 is TGTGCCAGCAGCTTCCGGGACAGGGGGCCCTACGAGCAGTACTTC. Translation: CASSFRDRGPYEQYF.